Described below is a single T cell receptor (beta chain) sequence and its context. Ten or more counts support this clonotype. The specificity of this receptor is unknown. Base qualities are not at hand, and no much larger clone is one base apart. This record belongs to a study of regulatory T cells in long-lasting Graves disease (dated by TCRdb to 2020 to 2022). Broadly, across the study: Patients with newly diagnosed Graves' disease had been on antithyroid drugs for under 3 months. This study used TCR sequencing and RNA sequencing of peripheral blood to compare persistent Graves' disease patients against newly diagnosed Graves' disease patients. The study was registered as a clinical trial and conducted in China. A total of around 35 samples were covered by TCR sequencing, comprising around 13 persistent and some 20 newly diagnosed Graves' disease patients. Overall results and qualifications from the work: The study examined only peripheral blood because the primary lesion, thyroid tissue, could not be accessed. Sequencing and analysis were limited to the TCR beta chain. Patients with persistent disease shared more public clonotypes (around 3,000) than newly diagnosed patients did (approximately 990). The authors noted that the small sample size was a limitation that may lower accuracy. Lower TCR Shannon entropy and fewer highly expanded clones were observed in persistent Graves' disease patients than in newly diagnosed patients, which suggested clonal expansion. Persistent disease showed preferential use of TRBV28, TRBJ1-2 and TRBJ2-5, whereas newly diagnosed disease favored TRBV20-1 and TRBJ2-1.

The sample's time point, from its label and the paper: newly diagnosed GD, antithyroid drugs for less than 3 months. RNA was extracted from PBMCs in TRIzol for both TCR sequencing and RNA sequencing. Graves' disease was diagnosed according to American Thyroid Association guidelines. Patients for the study were recruited at an endocrinology department in Xi'an, China. Each patient gave 9 to 10 milliliters of peripheral blood, collected in an EDTA anticoagulant tube. Ficoll Paque Plus density gradient separation was used to isolate PBMCs, and no further T cell sorting was done. An Agilent 2100 Bioanalyzer and agarose gel were used to check RNA quality, while a NanoDrop 2000 measured RNA concentration. Libraries were made using multiplex PCR. Instrument used: Illumina HiSeq 4000. To build TCR beta libraries, CDR3 regions were amplified by Arm-PCR using iRepertoire HTBI primers. Before sequencing, the PCR products went through gel purification. The original pipeline was this. A total of roughly 65 TRBV and 14 TRBJ segments were identified across samples and were used for gene usage analysis of CDR3 amino acid clonotypes. COPE and FqMerger were used to merge the filtered high-quality paired reads into contigs. BLAST was used to align contigs to the IMGT TRBV, TRBD and TRBJ reference genes, and CDR3 was defined following IMGT. Highly expanded clones were defined as clonotypes with a frequency above 0.1%. Repertoire diversity was measured by Shannon entropy, and V-J evenness by the Gini coefficient. A clonotype found in more than one individual was treated as public. TCRdb itself trimmed the public reads at Q25 with fastp, ran MiXCR and retained productive beta chains. Entries are consolidated by CDR3 protein sequence, retaining the most common genes and DNA. In this record, the V and J calls reflect TCRdb's handling and not the investigators' own analysis. The sample table contains about 530,000 distinct CDR3 sequences; only one count was recorded for about 16% of them. 25% of the sample is held by the ten biggest clonotypes.

The germline V end is reduced by 5 bases and the J end by 0 bases; junction bases left unmatched: 6. The CDR3 spans 15 residues, from the cysteine through the phenylalanine. The CDR3 DNA has 45 bases and is translated from base 1. According to the germline V gene, CDR1 reads SGHTA and CDR2 reads FQGTGA. These same data were also listed under a study on T cells in Graves' hyperthyroidism and ophthalmopathy. The second study reports: Stable Graves' hyperthyroidism was defined as no progression to ophthalmopathy during 18 months of follow-up. Hyperthyroidism patients were newly diagnosed, with disease duration under 2 months, and aged 18 to 65 years. Any patient with an uncontrolled infection, another autoimmune disease, pregnancy or lactation was excluded. Diagnoses were based on clinical symptoms, serum thyroxine and TRAb, thyroid ultrasound and orbital computed tomography. The TCR CDR3 was subjected to a first round of RT-PCR using the HTBI primer set and the Qiagen OneStep RT-PCR kit. Most expanded thyroid clonotypes (frequency above 0.001) were also detected in blood, a finding suggesting that blood repertoires may reflect thyroid immune responses. A 13 V-J signature model separated ophthalmopathy from stable hyperthyroidism, with nearly 90% sensitivity and roughly 82% specificity in cross-validation and 80%/75% in testing. In validation, the model predicted progression to ophthalmopathy with over 60% sensitivity and around 72% specificity, a median of approximately 6.7 months before onset. A discovery cohort of around 100 patients, roughly 40 with Graves' ophthalmopathy and 55 to 65 with stable Graves' hyperthyroidism, was used to find distinguishing TCR V-J signatures. An independent validation cohort of 18 to 20 hyperthyroidism patients and roughly 16 patients who later progressed to ophthalmopathy tested prospective prediction of ophthalmopathy. The 75 to 100 discovery patients were divided at random into training and test sets in a 7:3 ratio. Thyroid tissue and blood T-cell repertoires from more than five Graves' hyperthyroidism patients were also compared in the study. Following sampling, methimazole starting at 30 mg daily was given to hyperthyroidism patients, and high-dose intravenous methylprednisolone was given to ophthalmopathy patients. A second multiplex PCR round built the libraries, followed by size selection and purification. The libraries were sequenced on an Illumina HiSeq2000 using paired-end 100 bp reads. SOAPnuke was used to process the raw data, throwing out any read that contained adapters or uncalled bases, had a mean Phred below 15, or lacked an exact constant-primer or identifier match. COPE v1.2.5 was used to merge the high-quality paired reads, and each unique nucleotide sequence was defined as a clonotype. MiTCR v1.1 was used to align clonotypes to the IMGT TRBV, TRBD and TRBJ reference segments. The analysis was restricted to V-J combinations with a frequency above 0.0001, which together covered 99% to 99.2% of the repertoires. The TCS score was defined as F50 (clonal expansion) divided by E x V (chaos), with BLOSUM62-based TCRdist calculated between CDR3 peptides within each V-J. Welch's t-statistics and random forest reduced 500 to 650 V-J features to about 12, which were used in a naive Bayes classifier (R e1071). No statistical method was used to fix the sample size in advance, and group allocation was not hidden from the investigators. The paper describes TCR Vbeta CDR3 sequencing of 130 to 150 peripheral blood samples, made up of 43 ophthalmopathy patients, over 70 hyperthyroidism patients and about 17 progressor patients.

The material sequenced was peripheral blood mononuclear cells (PBMCs), taken at new diagnosis, from a patient treated with antithyroid drugs. The V gene is TRBV7-3 and the J gene is TRBJ1-1; 7 junctional bases match TRBD1. This TCR derives from a woman aged 40 to 65 with Graves disease. Donor details come from another sample of the same person, matched by shared clones. The DNA sequence follows: TGTGCCAGCAGCCTAGACAGGGTGATGAACACTGAAGCTTTCTTT. This yields the protein CASSLDRVMNTEAFF.